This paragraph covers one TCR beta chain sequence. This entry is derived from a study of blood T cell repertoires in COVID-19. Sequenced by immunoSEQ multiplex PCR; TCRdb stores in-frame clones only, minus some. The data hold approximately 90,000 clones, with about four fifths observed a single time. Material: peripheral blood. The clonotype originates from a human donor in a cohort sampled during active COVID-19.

The chain's CDR3 is CASSSFDRLDEQFF. The CDR3 DNA follows: TGTGCCAGCAGCTCCTTCGACAGGCTCGATGAGCAGTTCTTC. V gene TRBV7-8 combines with J gene TRBJ2-1; D might be TRBD1 (6 bases). The CDR3 extends over 14 amino acids. The germline V gene encodes CDR1 SGHVS and CDR2 FQNEAQ. V was shortened by 4 bases and J by 8 bases, with 15 bases between the two germline ends.